This TCR beta chain originates from a study of T-cell memory formation after mild COVID-19 (dated by TCRdb to about 2021). Regarding the study in general: TCR sequence clusters from the two donors were found to be largely donor specific. T-cell clones expanding and contracting after mild COVID-19 in a couple of donors were tracked by longitudinal TCRalpha and TCRbeta repertoire sequencing. The cohort comprised two young, previously healthy adult volunteers, one female and one male. General findings and caveats noted by the study authors: Contracting CD4+ clones were located mainly in the CM and EM memory subsets, whereas CD8+ clones were found to be enriched in EMRA. The second-wave clones that peaked on day 37 were not confirmed to be SARS-CoV-2 specific. Only a couple of mild cases were covered by the study, and larger cohorts that include severe cases with pre-infection samples were considered necessary. Clones that contracted from day 15 to 85 showed balanced CD4/CD8 phenotypes, whereas a second wave of clones that expanded from day 15 to 37 leaned towards CD4+. Some responding clones were found in pre-infection memory, which suggests that pre-existing cross-reactive memory T cells took part in the SARS-CoV-2 response.

PBMCs were isolated by Ficoll-Paque density gradient centrifugation. V ends up 1 base short and J 9 bases short, with an unmatched junction base count of 10. Spanning cysteine to phenylalanine, the CDR3 consists of 16 amino acids. Only the CDR3 region is kept as DNA, spanning 48 bases read in frame from base 1. CDR1 and CDR2 are read off the germline V gene as SGHTA and FQGNSA. The instrument given in TCRdb is Illumina NovaSeq 6000. cDNA libraries for TCRalpha and TCRbeta were prepared by 5'RACE using constant-segment primers, with sample barcodes and unique molecular identifiers added. Trizol reagent was used to extract RNA from every sample. The libraries were amplified in two PCR steps, and the second step added a second sample barcode and Illumina TruSeq adapters. The libraries were sequenced on an Illumina NovaSeq using 2 x 150 bp paired-end reads. The paper's processing steps were these. The reads were demultiplexed and collapsed into UMI-guided consensus sequences using migec v1.2.7. Using mixcr v2.1.11, the UMI consensuses were aligned to TRA and TRB V and J templates and assembled into clonotypes. Expanded or contracted clonotypes were those called significant by both edgeR and NoisET, with noise models trained on biological replicates. For edgeR calls, the cutoffs were a false discovery rate-adjusted p below 0.01 and a log2 fold-change threshold of 1. As an exploratory analysis of dynamics, PCA with hierarchical clustering was applied to max-normalized trajectories of the 1000 most abundant clonotypes. Each responding clone was given a CD4 or CD8 phenotype based on the CD4+ and CD8+ repertoires, which had been sequenced separately. In-frame beta chains were kept once TCRdb had trimmed the public reads at Q25 with fastp and called clones with MiXCR. CDR3 protein sequences are deduplicated, and each keeps its most common genes and DNA. None of the V and J calls come from the authors' own analysis; TCRdb made them. In all, the sample holds more than 450,000 distinct CDR3 sequences, and more than 15% of those were seen once. Around 12% of the sample comes from the top ten.

In this sample, this clonotype turned up many times. Its antigen remains undetermined. Per-base qualities were not stored, and no clone one base away is much larger. Sequenced: PBMCs or a T cell subset sorted from them (not recorded which). The chain is made from TRBV7-2 and TRBJ2-3, with 10 bases aligning to TRBD2. The receptor was derived from an adult woman who had mild COVID-19 (a few samples of this study predate the infection). The sample titles of this study are shuffled in the database, so cell type and time point are left out; the donor was told from shared clones. The CDR3 protein is CASSLGSSGGGNTQYF. Here is the DNA: TGTGCCAGCAGCTTAGGATCTAGCGGGGGCGGGAACACGCAGTATTTT.